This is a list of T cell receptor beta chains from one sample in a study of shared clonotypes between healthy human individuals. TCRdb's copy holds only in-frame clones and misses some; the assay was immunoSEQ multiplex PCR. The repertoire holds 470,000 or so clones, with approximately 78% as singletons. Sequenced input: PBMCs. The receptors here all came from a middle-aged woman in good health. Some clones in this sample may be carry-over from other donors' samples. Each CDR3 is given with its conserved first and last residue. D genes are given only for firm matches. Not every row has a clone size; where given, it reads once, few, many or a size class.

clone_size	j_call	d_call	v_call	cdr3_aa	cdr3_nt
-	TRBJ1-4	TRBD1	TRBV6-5	CASSARLQGNEKLFF	TGTGCCAGCAGTGCCAGATTACAGGGGAATGAAAAACTGTTTTTT
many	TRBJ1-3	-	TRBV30	CAWSVKSGNTIYF	TGTGCCTGGAGTGTAAAATCTGGAAACACCATATATTTT
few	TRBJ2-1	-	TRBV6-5	CASSAGHLSYNEQFF	TGTGCCAGCAGTGCAGGGCACCTCTCCTACAATGAGCAGTTCTTC
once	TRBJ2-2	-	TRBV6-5	CASSYWQAQNTGELFF	TGTGCCAGCAGTTACTGGCAGGCCCAGAACACCGGGGAGCTGTTTTTT
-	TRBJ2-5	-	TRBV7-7	CASSLKQGGTQYF	TGTGCTAGCAGCTTAAAGCAGGGGGGGACCCAGTACTTC
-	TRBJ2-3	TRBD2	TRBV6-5	CASSETSIKQYF	TGTGCCAGCAGTGAGACTAGCATAAAGCAGTATTTT
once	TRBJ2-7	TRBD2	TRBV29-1	CSVEATNTGTSSYEQYF	TGCAGCGTTGAAGCCACAAACACCGGGACTAGTTCCTACGAGCAGTACTTC
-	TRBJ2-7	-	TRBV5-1	CASSLFATSVTYEQYF	TGCGCCAGCAGCTTGTTCGCCACCTCGGTCACCTACGAGCAGTACTTC
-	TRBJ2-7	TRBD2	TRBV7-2	CASSSLTSGRAYEQYF	TGTGCCAGCAGCTCCCTGACTAGCGGGAGGGCCTACGAGCAGTACTTC
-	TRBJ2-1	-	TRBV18	CASSPISAGIAEQFF	TGTGCCAGCTCACCAATCTCGGCAGGGATTGCTGAGCAGTTCTTC
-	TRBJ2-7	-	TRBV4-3	CASSRQFGSYEQYF	TGCGCCAGCAGCAGACAGTTTGGCTCCTACGAGCAGTACTTC
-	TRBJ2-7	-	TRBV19	CASSIIIWSYEQYF	TGTGCCAGTAGTATAATAATATGGTCGTATGAGCAGTACTTC
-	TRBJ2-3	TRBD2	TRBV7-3	CASSSGLAGITDTQYF	TGTGCCAGCAGCTCGGGACTAGCGGGGATCACAGATACGCAGTATTTT
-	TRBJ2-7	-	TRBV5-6	CASSLELAAPYEQYF	TGTGCCAGCAGCTTGGAACTAGCAGCCCCCTACGAGCAGTACTTC
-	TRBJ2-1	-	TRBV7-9	CASSPGQYNEQFF	TGTGCCAGCAGCCCCGGACAATACAATGAGCAGTTCTTC
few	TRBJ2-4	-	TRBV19	CASSINPRGRGNIQYF	TGTGCCAGTAGTATTAACCCCCGGGGGAGAGGAAACATTCAGTACTTC
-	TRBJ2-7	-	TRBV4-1	CASSQVGRVPTYEQYF	TGCGCCAGCAGCCAAGTCGGGCGGGTACCGACCTACGAGCAGTACTTC
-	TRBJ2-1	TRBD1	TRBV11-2	CASSLALDRVGGDEQFF	TGTGCCAGTAGCTTAGCCCTCGACAGGGTAGGTGGCGATGAGCAGTTCTTC
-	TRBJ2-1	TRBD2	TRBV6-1	CASSEELGTSGLYNEQFF	TGTGCCAGCAGTGAAGAGCTCGGGACTAGCGGACTCTACAATGAGCAGTTCTTC
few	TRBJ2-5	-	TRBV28	CASSLLGVVGTTETQYF	TGTGCCAGCAGTTTATTGGGCGTGGTGGGCACCACCGAGACCCAGTACTTC
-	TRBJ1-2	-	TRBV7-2	CASSASGLYNYGYTF	TGTGCCAGCAGCGCTTCAGGGCTCTATAACTATGGCTACACCTTC
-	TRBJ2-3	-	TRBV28	CASGGGVAENTDTQYF	TGTGCCAGCGGGGGGGGCGTAGCGGAGAACACAGATACGCAGTATTTT
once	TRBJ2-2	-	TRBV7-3	CASSPGRGTGELFF	TGTGCCAGCAGCCCGGGTAGGGGGACCGGGGAGCTGTTTTTT
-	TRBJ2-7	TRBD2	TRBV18	CASSLGTSGSRALPRLRSVYEQYF	TGTGCCAGCTCACTCGGGACTAGCGGGAGTAGGGCCCTGCCCCGCCTCCGGAGCGTCTACGAGCAGTACTTC
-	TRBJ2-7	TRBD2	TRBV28	CASSYKWSNSAGTSVYEQYF	TGTGCCAGCAGTTATAAGTGGTCGAACTCCGCCGGGACTAGCGTATACGAGCAGTACTTC
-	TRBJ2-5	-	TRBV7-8	CASSLGQVLQETQYF	TGTGCCAGCAGCTTAGGGCAGGTACTACAAGAGACCCAGTACTTC
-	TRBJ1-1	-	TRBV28	CASRSTGRTEAFF	TGTGCCAGTAGGTCTACAGGTCGGACTGAAGCTTTCTTT
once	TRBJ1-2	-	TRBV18	CASSPEQGPINGYTF	TGTGCCAGCTCACCCGAACAGGGACCGATTAATGGCTACACCTTC
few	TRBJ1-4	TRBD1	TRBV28	CASTRQGEREKLFF	TGTGCCAGCACTAGACAGGGGGAAAGAGAAAAACTGTTTTTT
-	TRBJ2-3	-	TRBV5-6	CASSSPPGFQDTQYF	TGTGCCAGCAGCTCCCCACCGGGGTTCCAAGATACGCAGTATTTT
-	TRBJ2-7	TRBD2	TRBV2	CASNTGGSSYEQYF	TGTGCCAGCAATACGGGAGGGAGCTCCTACGAGCAGTACTTC
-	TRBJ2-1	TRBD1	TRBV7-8	CASSLVGGAARGLRNEQFF	TGTGCCAGCAGCTTAGTTGGGGGCGCAGCTAGGGGGCTAAGGAATGAGCAGTTCTTC
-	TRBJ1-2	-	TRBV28	CATLASGRRGYTF	TGTGCCACTCTCGCGTCAGGGCGCCGGGGCTACACCTTC
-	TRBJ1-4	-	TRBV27	CASRRANEKLFF	TGTGCCAGCCGGAGAGCTAATGAAAAACTGTTTTTT
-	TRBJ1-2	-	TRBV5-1	CASSLVDQGYGYTF	TGCGCCAGCAGCTTGGTAGATCAGGGGTATGGCTACACCTTC
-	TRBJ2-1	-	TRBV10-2	CASSAHRAYEQFF	TGCGCCAGCAGTGCACACAGGGCTTATGAGCAGTTCTTC
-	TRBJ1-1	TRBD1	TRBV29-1	CSAGTGGRSEAFF	TGCAGCGCTGGAACAGGGGGCAGGAGTGAAGCTTTCTTT
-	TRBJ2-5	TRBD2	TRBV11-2	CASSPSGSEQETQYF	TGTGCCAGCAGCCCTAGCGGGAGTGAGCAAGAGACCCAGTACTTC
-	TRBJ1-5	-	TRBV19	CASSWGGVGSNQPQHF	TGTGCCAGTTCATGGGGGGGCGTCGGGAGCAATCAGCCCCAGCATTTT
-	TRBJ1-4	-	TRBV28	CASSLRGGASNEKLFF	TGTGCCAGCAGTTTAAGGGGGGGCGCAAGTAATGAAAAACTGTTTTTT
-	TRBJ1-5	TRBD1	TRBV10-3	CAISESNGQVSNQPQHF	TGTGCCATCAGTGAGTCCAACGGACAGGTTAGCAATCAGCCCCAGCATTTT
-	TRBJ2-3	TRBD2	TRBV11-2	CASSLALAGTDTQYF	TGTGCCAGCAGCTTAGCACTAGCGGGCACAGATACGCAGTATTTT
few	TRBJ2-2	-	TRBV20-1	CSARAGWELFF	TGCAGTGCTAGGGCAGGGTGGGAGCTGTTTTTT
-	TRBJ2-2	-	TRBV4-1	CASSHSPTNTGELFF	TGCGCCAGCAGCCATAGTCCGACGAACACCGGGGAGCTGTTTTTT
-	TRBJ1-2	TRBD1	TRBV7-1	CASSLIGGDGYTF	TGTGCCAGCAGCTTAATAGGGGGCGATGGCTACACCTTC
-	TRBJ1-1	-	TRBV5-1	CASSLALEGRVSEAFF	TGCGCCAGCAGCTTGGCCCTTGAGGGCAGGGTCAGTGAAGCTTTCTTT
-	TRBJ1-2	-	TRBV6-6	CALRQNYGYTF	TGTGCCTTGAGACAGAACTATGGCTACACCTTC
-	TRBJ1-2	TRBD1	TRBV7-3	CASSTSWDRKTF	TGTGCCAGCAGCACTAGCTGGGACAGAAAGACCTTC
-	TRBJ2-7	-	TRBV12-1	CASSSHRTAPLYEQYF	TGTGCCAGCAGCTCTCACAGGACTGCCCCACTATACGAGCAGTACTTC
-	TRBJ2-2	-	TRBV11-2	CASSLDPGLGGQGGAVF	TGTGCCAGCAGCTTAGATCCGGGACTAGGAGGCCAGGGGGGAGCTGTTTTT
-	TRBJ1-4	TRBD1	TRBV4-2	CASSQTGGREKLFF	TGTGCCAGCAGCCAAACAGGGGGTCGGGAAAAACTGTTTTTT
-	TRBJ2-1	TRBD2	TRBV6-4	CASSQGLAGDNEQFF	TGTGCCAGCAGCCAGGGACTAGCGGGAGACAATGAGCAGTTCTTC
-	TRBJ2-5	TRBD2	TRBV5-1	CASSTGLAGVLETQYF	TGCGCCAGCAGCACGGGACTAGCGGGAGTCTTAGAGACCCAGTACTTC